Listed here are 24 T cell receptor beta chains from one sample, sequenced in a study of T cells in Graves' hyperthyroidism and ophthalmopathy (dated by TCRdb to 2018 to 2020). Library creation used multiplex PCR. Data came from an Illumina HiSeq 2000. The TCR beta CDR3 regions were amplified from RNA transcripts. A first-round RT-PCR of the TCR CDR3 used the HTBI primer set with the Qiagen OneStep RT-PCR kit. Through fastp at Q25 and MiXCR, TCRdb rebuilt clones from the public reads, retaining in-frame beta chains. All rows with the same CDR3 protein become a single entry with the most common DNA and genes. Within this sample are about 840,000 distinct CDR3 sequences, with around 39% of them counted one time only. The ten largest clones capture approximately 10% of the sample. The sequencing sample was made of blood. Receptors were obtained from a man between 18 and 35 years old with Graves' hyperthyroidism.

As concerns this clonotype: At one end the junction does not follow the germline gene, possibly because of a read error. The CDR3 DNA reads TGTGCCAGCGGTGAGGGATGGGAGCAGTACTTC. It specifies CASGEGWEQYF. V gene TRBV25-1 combines with J gene TRBJ2-7; TRBD2 is a possible D gene (5 bases). The germline gives CDR1 MGHDK, CDR2 SYGVNS. The CDR3 loop spans 11 amino acids.

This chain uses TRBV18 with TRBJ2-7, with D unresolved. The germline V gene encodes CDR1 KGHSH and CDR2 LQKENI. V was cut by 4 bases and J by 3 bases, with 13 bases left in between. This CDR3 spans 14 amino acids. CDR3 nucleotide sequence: TGTGCCAGCTCACTTATGGACGGAAACTACGAGCAGTACTTC. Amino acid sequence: CASSLMDGNYEQYF.

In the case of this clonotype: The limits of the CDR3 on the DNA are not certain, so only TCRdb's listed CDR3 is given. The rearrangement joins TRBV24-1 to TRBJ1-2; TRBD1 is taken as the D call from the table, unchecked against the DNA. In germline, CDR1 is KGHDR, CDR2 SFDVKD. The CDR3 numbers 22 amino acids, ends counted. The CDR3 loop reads CATIKTDLTMATPSVPIYGYTF.

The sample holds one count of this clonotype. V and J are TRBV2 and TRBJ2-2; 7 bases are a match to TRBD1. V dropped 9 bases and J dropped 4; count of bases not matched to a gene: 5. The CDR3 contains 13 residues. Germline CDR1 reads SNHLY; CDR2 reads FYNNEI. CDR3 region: CASEGQTTGELFF. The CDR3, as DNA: TGTGCCAGTGAGGGACAGACCACCGGGGAGCTGTTTTTT.

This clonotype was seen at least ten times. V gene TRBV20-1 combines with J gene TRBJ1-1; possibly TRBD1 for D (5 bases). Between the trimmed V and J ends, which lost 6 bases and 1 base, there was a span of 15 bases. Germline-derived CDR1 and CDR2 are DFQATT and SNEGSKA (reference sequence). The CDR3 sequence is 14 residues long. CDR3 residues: CSAEGLGGNTEAFF. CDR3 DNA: TGCAGTGCGGAAGGACTCGGGGGGAACACTGAAGCTTTCTTT.

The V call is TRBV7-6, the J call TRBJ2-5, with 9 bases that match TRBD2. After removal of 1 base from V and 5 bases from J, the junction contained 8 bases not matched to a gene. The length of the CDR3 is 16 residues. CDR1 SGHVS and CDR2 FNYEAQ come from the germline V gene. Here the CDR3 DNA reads TGTGCCAGCAGCTTAGACTCCCCCAGCGGGAGGGAGACCCAGTACTTC. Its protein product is CASSLDSPSGRETQYF.

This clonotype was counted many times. The DNA of the CDR3 is TGTGCCAGCAGCTTAGGACTAGCGGGGGTCGTTGAGACCCAGTACTTC. It specifies CASSLGLAGVVETQYF. The V and J genes are TRBV7-2 and TRBJ2-5; 12 nucleotides line up with TRBD2. Germline values: CDR1 SGHTA, CDR2 FQGNSA. The CDR3 runs to 16 residues. Unmatched junction bases numbered 5, after V lost 1 base and J lost 5 bases. Full variable domain (outside the CDR3, taken from reference TRBV7-2 and TRBJ2-5): GAGVSQSPSNKVTEKGKDVELRCDPISGHTALYWYRQSLGQGLEFLIYFQGNSAPDKSGLPSDRFSAERTGGSVSTLTIQRTQQEDSAVYLCASSLGLAGVVETQYFGPGTRLLVL.

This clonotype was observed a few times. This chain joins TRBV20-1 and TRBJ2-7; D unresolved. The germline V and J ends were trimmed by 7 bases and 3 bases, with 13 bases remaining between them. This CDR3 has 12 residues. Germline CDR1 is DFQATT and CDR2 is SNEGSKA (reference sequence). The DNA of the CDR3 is TGCAGTGTCCCGGACGGAGACTACGAGCAGTACTTC. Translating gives CSVPDGDYEQYF.

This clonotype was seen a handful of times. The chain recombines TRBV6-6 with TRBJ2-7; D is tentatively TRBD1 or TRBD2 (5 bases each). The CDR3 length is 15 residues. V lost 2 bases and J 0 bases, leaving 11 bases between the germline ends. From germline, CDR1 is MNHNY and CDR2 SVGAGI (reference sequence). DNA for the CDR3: TGTGCCAGCAGTTACGACGGGACCAGCTCCTACGAGCAGTACTTC. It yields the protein CASSYDGTSSYEQYF.

The CDR3 sequence is CSVVTYYGYTF. For the CDR3, the DNA is TGCAGCGTTGTGACCTACTATGGCTACACCTTC. The rearrangement uses TRBV29-1 and TRBJ1-2; D unresolved. CDR3 size: 11 residues. Trimming took off 4 bases at V and 3 bases at J, with 6 bases between the two ends. Germline assignment: CDR1 SQVTM and CDR2 ANQGSEA.

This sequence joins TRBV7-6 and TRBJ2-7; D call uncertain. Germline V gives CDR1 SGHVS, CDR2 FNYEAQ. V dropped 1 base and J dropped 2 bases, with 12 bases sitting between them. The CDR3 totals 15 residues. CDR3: CASSLVSDPTYEQYF. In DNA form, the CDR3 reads TGTGCCAGCAGCTTAGTGTCGGACCCCACCTACGAGCAGTACTTC.

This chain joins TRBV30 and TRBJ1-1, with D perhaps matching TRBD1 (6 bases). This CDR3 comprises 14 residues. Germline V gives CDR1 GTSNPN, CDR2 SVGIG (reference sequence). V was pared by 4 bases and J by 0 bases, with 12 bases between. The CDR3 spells CAWIGDTMNTEAFF. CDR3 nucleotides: TGTGCCTGGATTGGGGACACCATGAACACTGAAGCTTTCTTT. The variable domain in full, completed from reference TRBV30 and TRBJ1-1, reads SQTIHQWPATLVQPVGSPLSLECTVEGTSNPNLYWYRQAAGRGLQLLFYSVGIGQISSEVPQNLSASRPQDRQFILSSKKLLLSDSGFYLCAWIGDTMNTEAFFGQGTRLTVV.

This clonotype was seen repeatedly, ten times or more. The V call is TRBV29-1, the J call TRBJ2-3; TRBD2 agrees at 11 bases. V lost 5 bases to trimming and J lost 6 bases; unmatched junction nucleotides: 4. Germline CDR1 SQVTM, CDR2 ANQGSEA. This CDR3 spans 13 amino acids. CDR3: CSVTGTSGDTQYF. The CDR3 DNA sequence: TGCAGCGTTACCGGGACTAGCGGCGATACGCAGTATTTT.

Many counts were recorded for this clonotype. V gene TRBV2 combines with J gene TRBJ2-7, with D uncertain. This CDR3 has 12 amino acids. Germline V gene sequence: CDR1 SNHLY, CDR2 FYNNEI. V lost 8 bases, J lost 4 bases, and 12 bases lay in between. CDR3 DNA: TGTGCCAGCTGCCTATCCTCTTACGAGCAGTACTTC. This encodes CASCLSSYEQYF.

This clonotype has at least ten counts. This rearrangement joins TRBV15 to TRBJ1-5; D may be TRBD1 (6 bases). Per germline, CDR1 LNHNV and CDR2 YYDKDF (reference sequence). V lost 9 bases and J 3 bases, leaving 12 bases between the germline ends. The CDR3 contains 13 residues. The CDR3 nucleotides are TGTGCCACGCAGGGGTTTCCCAATCAGCCCCAGCATTTT. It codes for CATQGFPNQPQHF.

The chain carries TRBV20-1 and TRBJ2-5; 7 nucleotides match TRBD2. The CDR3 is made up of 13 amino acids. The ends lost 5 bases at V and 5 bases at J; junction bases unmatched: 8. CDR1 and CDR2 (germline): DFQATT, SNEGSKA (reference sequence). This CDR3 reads CSASRGLHETQYF. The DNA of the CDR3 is TGCAGTGCTTCTCGGGGACTACACGAGACCCAGTACTTC.

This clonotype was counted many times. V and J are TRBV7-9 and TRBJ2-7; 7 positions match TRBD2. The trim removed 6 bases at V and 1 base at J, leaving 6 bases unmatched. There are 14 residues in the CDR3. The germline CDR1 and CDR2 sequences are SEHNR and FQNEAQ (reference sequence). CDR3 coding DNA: TGTGCCAGCAGTTCAGAGCGGGGATCCTACGAGCAGTACTTC. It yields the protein CASSSERGSYEQYF.

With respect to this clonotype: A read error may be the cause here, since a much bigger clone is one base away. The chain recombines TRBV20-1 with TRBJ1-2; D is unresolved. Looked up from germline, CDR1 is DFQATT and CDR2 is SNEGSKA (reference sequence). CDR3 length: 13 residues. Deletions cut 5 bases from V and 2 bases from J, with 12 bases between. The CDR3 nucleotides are TGCAGTGCTCCCACGGGCCCAAACTATGGCTACACCTTC. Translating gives CSAPTGPNYGYTF.

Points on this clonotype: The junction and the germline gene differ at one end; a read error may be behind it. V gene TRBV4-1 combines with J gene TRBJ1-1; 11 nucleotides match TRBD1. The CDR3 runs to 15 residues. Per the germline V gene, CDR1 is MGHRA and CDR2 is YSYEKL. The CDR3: CASSPSGTGGREAFF. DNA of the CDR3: TGTGCCAGCAGTCCTTCCGGGACAGGGGGTCGTGAAGCTTTCTTT.

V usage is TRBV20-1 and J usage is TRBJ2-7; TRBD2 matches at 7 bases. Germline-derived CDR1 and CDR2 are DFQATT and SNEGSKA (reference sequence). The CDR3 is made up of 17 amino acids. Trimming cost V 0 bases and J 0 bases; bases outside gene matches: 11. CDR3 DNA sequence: TGCAGTGCTAGAGATGCCTCTAGCGGACGTAGCTCCTACGAGCAGTACTTC. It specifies CSARDASSGRSSYEQYF.

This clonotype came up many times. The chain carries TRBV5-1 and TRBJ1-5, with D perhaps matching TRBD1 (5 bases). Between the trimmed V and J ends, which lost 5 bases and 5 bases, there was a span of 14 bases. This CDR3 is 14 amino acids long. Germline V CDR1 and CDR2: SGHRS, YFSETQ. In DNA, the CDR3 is TGCGCCAGCAGTCCGGGACGGGCCGATCAGCCCCAGCATTTT. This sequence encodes CASSPGRADQPQHF.

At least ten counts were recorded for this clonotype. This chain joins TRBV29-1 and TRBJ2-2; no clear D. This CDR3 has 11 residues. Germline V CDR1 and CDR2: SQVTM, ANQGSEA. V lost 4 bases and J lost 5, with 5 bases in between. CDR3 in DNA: TGCAGCGTTGCCGCTACCGGGGAGCTGTTTTTT. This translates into CSVAATGELFF.

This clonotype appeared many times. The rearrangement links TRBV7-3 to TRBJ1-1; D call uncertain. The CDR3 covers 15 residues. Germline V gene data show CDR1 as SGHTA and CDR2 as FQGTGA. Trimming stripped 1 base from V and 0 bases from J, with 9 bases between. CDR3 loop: CASSLSPPLNTEAFF. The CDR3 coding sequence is TGTGCCAGCAGCTTAAGCCCGCCCTTGAACACTGAAGCTTTCTTT.

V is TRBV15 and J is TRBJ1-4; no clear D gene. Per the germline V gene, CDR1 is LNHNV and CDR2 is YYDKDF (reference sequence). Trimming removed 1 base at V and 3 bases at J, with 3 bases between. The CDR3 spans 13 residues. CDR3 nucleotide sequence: TGTGCCACCAGCAGAGGGGCTAATGAAAAACTGTTTTTT. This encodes CATSRGANEKLFF. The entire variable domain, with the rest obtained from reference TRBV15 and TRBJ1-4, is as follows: DAMVIQNPRYQVTQFGKPVTLSCSQTLNHNVMYWYQQKSSQAPKLLFHYYDKDFNNEADTPDNFQSRRPNTSFCFLDIRSPGLGDTAMYLCATSRGANEKLFFGSGTQLSVL.